This record looks at one T cell receptor (beta chain) sequence and its context. Its target is unknown. Regarding time point: after neoadjuvant nivolumab, at surgical resection. Patients had newly diagnosed, untreated stage II-IVA oral cavity squamous cell carcinoma. Patients had HPV-negative, locally advanced oral cavity squamous cell carcinoma. This sample stems from a study of neoadjuvant anti-PD-1 for oral cavity cancer. The overall study: Patients without progression received a fourth nivolumab dose around day 43, then surgical resection on days 50-56. Study results and caveats: Non-responders to neoadjuvant nivolumab had significantly more clonal PBMC T cells than responders.

The protocol was immunoSEQ multiplex PCR, while the TCRdb copy is restricted to in-frame clones and leaves out a portion. The sample includes approximately 43,000 clones, around 79% of them seen just once. Germline lookup yields CDR1 GTSNPN and CDR2 SVGIG (reference sequence). The CDR3 spans 11 residues. The V end was cut by 5 bases, the J end by 4 bases, with 6 bases between. Sequencing was performed on PBMCs, taken after nivolumab (anti-PD-1) treatment. The TCR comes from a person between 40 and 79 years old with oral cavity squamous cell carcinoma. The genes are TRBV30 and TRBJ1-3; D is ambiguous. The CDR3 is CAWGPGNTIYF. The CDR3 nucleotides are TGTGCCTGGGGACCCGGAAACACCATATATTTT.